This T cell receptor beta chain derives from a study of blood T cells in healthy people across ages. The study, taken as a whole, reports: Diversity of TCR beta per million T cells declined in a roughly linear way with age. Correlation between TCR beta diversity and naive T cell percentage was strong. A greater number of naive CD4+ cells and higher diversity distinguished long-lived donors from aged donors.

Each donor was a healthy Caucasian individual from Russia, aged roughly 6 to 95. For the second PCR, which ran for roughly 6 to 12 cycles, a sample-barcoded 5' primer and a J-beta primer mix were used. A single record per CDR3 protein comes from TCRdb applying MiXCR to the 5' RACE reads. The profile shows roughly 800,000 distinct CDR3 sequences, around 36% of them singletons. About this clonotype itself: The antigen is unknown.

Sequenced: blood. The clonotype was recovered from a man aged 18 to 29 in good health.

The CDR3 nucleotides are TGCAGTGCTAGGACACACCAGGGGGGGGGCAATGAGCAGTACTTC. Protein sequence: CSARTHQGGGNEQYF. The rearrangement joins TRBV20-1 to TRBJ2-1; D tentatively fits TRBD1 or TRBD2 (7 bases each). The J call may be faulty, since TRBJ2-7 better matches the DNA end. CDR1 and CDR2 from the germline V gene are DFQATT and SNEGSKA (reference sequence). The CDR3 length is 15 residues.